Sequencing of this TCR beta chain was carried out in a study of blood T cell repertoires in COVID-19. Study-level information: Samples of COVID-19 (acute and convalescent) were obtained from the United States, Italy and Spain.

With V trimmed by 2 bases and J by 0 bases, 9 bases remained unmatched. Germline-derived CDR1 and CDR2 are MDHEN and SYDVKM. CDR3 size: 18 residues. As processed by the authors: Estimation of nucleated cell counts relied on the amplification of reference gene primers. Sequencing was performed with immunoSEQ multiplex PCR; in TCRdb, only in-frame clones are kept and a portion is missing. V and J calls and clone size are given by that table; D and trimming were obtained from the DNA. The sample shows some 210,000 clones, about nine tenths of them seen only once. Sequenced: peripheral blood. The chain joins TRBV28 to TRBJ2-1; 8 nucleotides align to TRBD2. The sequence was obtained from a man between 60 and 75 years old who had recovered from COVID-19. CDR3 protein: CASSLRRQRGSSYNEQFF. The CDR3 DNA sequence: TGTGCCAGCAGTTTACGCCGCCAGCGGGGGAGCTCCTACAATGAGCAGTTCTTC.